Each of the 26 T cell receptor beta chains below was sequenced from the same sample in a study of T cells after posttransplantation cyclophosphamide. TCRdb keeps only in-frame clones here, not all; method: immunoSEQ multiplex PCR. The sample has some 66,000 clones; over 85% are singletons. The sample was PBMCs. The receptor set was obtained from a woman younger than 45 in good health and a related stem cell transplant donor.

J is TRBJ1-1 and V is TRBV5-6; 8 bases align to TRBD1. Unmatched junction bases numbered 5, after V lost 4 bases and J lost 6 bases. The CDR3 is 13 amino acids. Germline V gene lookup returns CDR1 SGHDT and CDR2 YYEEEE. This chain's CDR3 is CASSPDRDSEAFF. Written as DNA, the CDR3 is TGTGCCAGCAGCCCGGACAGGGACTCTGAAGCTTTCTTT. The full variable domain, completed using reference TRBV5-6 and TRBJ1-1, is DAGVTQSPTHLIKTRGQQVTLRCSPKSGHDTVSWYQQALGQGPQFIFQYYEEEERQRGNFPDRFSGHQFPNYSSELNVNALLLGDSALYLCASSPDRDSEAFFGQGTRLTVV.

The rearrangement joins TRBV19 to TRBJ2-5; a weak D match, TRBD1 (6 bases). Germline values: CDR1 LNHDA, CDR2 SQIVND (reference sequence). The V end lost 2 bases, the J end lost 5 bases, and 15 bases lay between the germline ends. The CDR3 is 15 amino acids. CDR3 amino acids: CASSITRDTWETQYF. CDR3 nucleotide sequence: TGTGCCAGTAGTATAACCCGGGACACTTGGGAGACCCAGTACTTC.

The chain recombines TRBV7-9 with TRBJ1-5, with TRBD1 as a possible D gene (5 bases). This CDR3 is 14 amino acids long. Trimming removed 1 base from V and 5 bases from J, with 9 bases in between. Germline V lookup: CDR1 SEHNR, CDR2 FQNEAQ (reference sequence). The CDR3 is CASSLDLGDQPQHF. CDR3 bases: TGTGCCAGCAGCTTAGACCTAGGGGATCAGCCCCAGCATTTT.

This rearrangement joins TRBV7-2 to TRBJ2-3; 12 bases align to TRBD2. The ends lost 5 bases at V and 0 bases at J; junction bases unmatched: 6. The CDR3 length is 17 residues. The germline gives CDR1 SGHTA, CDR2 FQGNSA. The CDR3 region is CASSQLAGGLSTDTQYF. In DNA form, the CDR3 reads TGTGCCAGCAGCCAACTAGCGGGGGGACTTAGCACAGATACGCAGTATTTT.

This clone was detected once. The CDR3 region is CASSLNRVEEQYF. CDR3 sequence (DNA): TGTGCCAGCAGCTTAAACAGGGTTGAGGAGCAGTACTTC. The chain carries TRBV11-3 and TRBJ2-7; possibly TRBD1 for D (6 bases). The CDR3 sequence is 13 residues long. V dropped 2 bases and J dropped 7 bases, with 12 bases sitting between them. Per germline, CDR1 SGHNT and CDR2 YENEEA.

The V call is TRBV28, the J call TRBJ2-7; possibly TRBD1 or TRBD2 for D (5 bases each). CDR1 is MDHEN, CDR2 SYDVKM, per germline. CDR3 length: 15 residues. V dropped 6 bases and J dropped 2 bases, with 17 bases sitting between them. The CDR3 DNA is TGTGCCAGCAGGCATACAGAGGGGAGCCCCTACGAGCAGTACTTC. The encoded protein is CASRHTEGSPYEQYF. Full variable domain (remainder filled in from reference TRBV28 and TRBJ2-7): DVKVTQSSRYLVKRTGEKVFLECVQDMDHENMFWYRQDPGLGLRLIYFSYDVKMKEKGDIPEGYSVSREKKERFSLILESASTNQTSMYLCASRHTEGSPYEQYFGPGTRLTVT.

This clone has only one observation. This chain uses TRBV13 with TRBJ2-1; 9 bases line up with TRBD2. The CDR3 covers 16 residues. Germline V gives CDR1 PRHDT, CDR2 FYEKMQ (reference sequence). Trimming removed 3 bases from V and 0 bases from J; junction bases left unmatched: 3. Written as DNA, the CDR3 is TGTGCCAGCAGCTTCCCGCGGGGGGGCTCCTACAATGAGCAGTTCTTC. Encoded protein: CASSFPRGGSYNEQFF.

V usage is TRBV11-2 and J usage is TRBJ1-1; D possibly corresponds to TRBD1 (5 bases). Germline V CDR1 and CDR2: SGHAT, FQNNGV. The CDR3 runs to 14 residues. V lost 1 base and J 5 bases, leaving 11 bases between the germline ends. CDR3 sequence (DNA): TGTGCCAGCAGCTTAGCGTGGGGGGGAACTGAAGCTTTCTTT. This codes for CASSLAWGGTEAFF. The whole variable domain, remainder taken from reference TRBV11-2 and TRBJ1-1, is EAGVAQSPRYKIIEKRQSVAFWCNPISGHATLYWYQQILGQGPKLLIQFQNNGVVDDSQLPKDRFSAERLKGVDSTLKIQPAKLEDSAVYLCASSLAWGGTEAFFGQGTRLTVV.

This chain uses TRBV19 with TRBJ2-1, with a weak D call TRBD1 (5 bases). V shed 6 bases and J shed 4 bases, with 13 bases lying between them. The CDR3 runs to 14 residues. Germline CDR1 and CDR2: LNHDA and SQIVND (reference sequence). The CDR3 DNA is TGTGCCAGTAGGATGGACAAATGGTACAATGAGCAGTTCTTC. Encoded protein: CASRMDKWYNEQFF.

CDR3 sequence reads: CASSEGDANYGYTF. The CDR3 coding sequence is TGTGCCAGCAGTGAGGGGGACGCTAACTATGGCTACACCTTC. The J gene is TRBJ1-2, the V gene TRBV6-4, with D possibly being TRBD1 (5 bases). The CDR3 sequence is 14 residues long. The V gene lost 3 bases and the J gene lost 0 bases, with 8 bases spanning the gap. Germline V lookup: CDR1 MRHNA, CDR2 SNTAGT.

J is TRBJ2-3 and V is TRBV20-1; D ambiguous. This CDR3 spans 10 amino acids. Germline lookup yields CDR1 DFQATT and CDR2 SNEGSKA (reference sequence). The ends were cut back, 3 bases at V and 5 bases at J, with 3 bases in the middle. As DNA, the CDR3 is TGCAGTGCTAGTCTAGATACGCAGTATTTT. Translation gives CSASLDTQYF.

This rearrangement joins TRBV7-2 to TRBJ1-2, with D possibly TRBD1 on 6 matching bases. The CDR3 is 15 amino acids. The germline V and J ends were trimmed by 4 bases and 5 bases, with 17 bases remaining between them. CDR1 is SGHTA and CDR2 is FQGNSA in the germline V gene. DNA of the CDR3: TGTGCCAGCAGCTCCCCCGGGAGGGGGTTATATGGCTACACCTTC. Encoded protein: CASSSPGRGLYGYTF.

The V call is TRBV15, the J call TRBJ1-4; TRBD1 matches 7 bases. In germline, CDR1 is LNHNV, CDR2 YYDKDF (reference sequence). J was trimmed by 5 bases and V by 0 bases; bases with no gene match: 6. This CDR3 has 16 residues. This CDR3 reads CATSRETGQRNEKLFF. CDR3 coding DNA: TGTGCCACCAGCAGAGAAACGGGACAGAGGAATGAAAAACTGTTTTTT. Supplemented by reference TRBV15 and TRBJ1-4, the full variable domain reads DAMVIQNPRYQVTQFGKPVTLSCSQTLNHNVMYWYQQKSSQAPKLLFHYYDKDFNNEADTPDNFQSRRPNTSFCFLDIRSPGLGDTAMYLCATSRETGQRNEKLFFGSGTQLSVL.

This clone came up a few times. The chain recombines TRBV7-6 with TRBJ1-3; D gene uncertain. Trimming removed 0 bases at V and 11 bases at J, with 11 bases between. Germline loops: CDR1 SGHVS, CDR2 FNYEAQ. This CDR3 region has 13 residues. This CDR3 is CASSLASGSPIYF. CDR3 bases: TGTGCCAGCAGCTTAGCATCTGGGTCCCCCATATATTTT.

The chain couples TRBV6-1 to TRBJ2-2; D possibly matches TRBD1 or TRBD2 (6 bases each). The length of the CDR3 is 14 residues. Germline assignment: CDR1 MNHNS and CDR2 SASEGT. V lost 0 bases to trimming and J lost 6 bases, with 8 bases between them. The CDR3 DNA is TGTGCCAGCAGTGAAGCGGGGGGCGCCGGGGAGCTGTTTTTT. As protein: CASSEAGGAGELFF.

The chain has TRBV19 and TRBJ2-6; TRBD1 aligns across 9 bases. CDR3 length: 18 amino acids. J was trimmed by 2 bases and V by 7 bases; bases with no gene match: 12. Germline V gene sequence: CDR1 LNHDA, CDR2 SQIVND (reference sequence). The CDR3: CASNDPGQGTPGANVLTF. The CDR3 DNA sequence: TGTGCCAGTAATGACCCGGGACAGGGAACCCCTGGGGCCAACGTCCTGACTTTC. The full variable domain, rest sourced from reference TRBV19 and TRBJ2-6, is DGGITQSPKYLFRKEGQNVTLSCEQNLNHDAMYWYRQDPGQGLRLIYYSQIVNDFQKGDIAEGYSVSREKKESFPLTVTSAQKNPTAFYLCASNDPGQGTPGANVLTFGAGSRLTVL.

The chain carries TRBV6-5 and TRBJ1-2, with D maybe TRBD1 (5 bases). The germline V and J ends were trimmed by 3 bases and 5 bases, with 7 bases remaining between them. Germline loops: CDR1 MNHEY, CDR2 SVGAGI. The CDR3 totals 12 residues. The CDR3 nucleotides read TGTGCCAGCAGTTATGGGGGGTATGGCTACACCTTC. Encoded protein: CASSYGGYGYTF.

This chain uses TRBV5-4 with TRBJ1-2; D not resolved. Germline V gives CDR1 SGHNT, CDR2 YYREEE (reference sequence). This CDR3 is built from 15 residues. The ends were cut back, 0 bases at V and 5 bases at J, with 14 bases in the middle. CDR3 sequence: CASSLATGMRYGYTF. The CDR3, as DNA: TGTGCCAGCAGCTTGGCAACTGGTATGAGGTATGGCTACACCTTC.

This chain connects TRBV7-7 to TRBJ2-5; D is unresolved. Per germline, CDR1 SSHAT and CDR2 FNYEAQ (reference sequence). This CDR3 has 14 residues. V lost 4 bases to trimming and J lost 2 bases, with 11 bases between them. The CDR3 region is CASSSTVNQETQYF. The DNA for the CDR3 is TGTGCCAGCAGCTCCACAGTGAATCAAGAGACCCAGTACTTC.

The rearrangement uses TRBV5-6 and TRBJ1-6; D is unresolved. The germline V gene encodes CDR1 SGHDT and CDR2 YYEEEE. The V end was cut by 4 bases, the J end by 10 bases, with 12 bases between. This CDR3 spans 13 amino acids. Here the CDR3 reads CASSPRVDSPLHF. The CDR3 nucleotides read TGTGCCAGCAGCCCCCGAGTAGACTCACCCCTCCACTTT. The full variable domain, completed using reference TRBV5-6 and TRBJ1-6, is DAGVTQSPTHLIKTRGQQVTLRCSPKSGHDTVSWYQQALGQGPQFIFQYYEEEERQRGNFPDRFSGHQFPNYSSELNVNALLLGDSALYLCASSPRVDSPLHFGNGTRLTVT.

The chain uses TRBV7-2 and TRBJ2-3; 11 positions match TRBD2. The CDR3 is 15 residues long. With 5 bases clipped from V and 5 bases from J, the junction kept 6 bases outside the gene matches. CDR1 and CDR2 (germline): SGHTA, FQGNSA. As DNA, the CDR3 is TGTGCCAGCAGCCATAGCGGGGGGGCCGGAGATACGCAGTATTTT. It codes for CASSHSGGAGDTQYF.

The rearrangement joins TRBV9 to TRBJ2-7; 8 nucleotides line up with TRBD2. This CDR3 is built from 15 residues. V dropped 2 bases and J dropped 0; count of bases not matched to a gene: 4. Germline V gene data show CDR1 as SGDLS and CDR2 as YYNGEE. CDR3 loop: CASSVGAGGSYEQYF. The CDR3, as DNA: TGTGCCAGCAGCGTGGGGGCGGGGGGCTCCTACGAGCAGTACTTC. Full variable domain (outside the CDR3, taken from reference TRBV9 and TRBJ2-7): DSGVTQTPKHLITATGQRVTLRCSPRSGDLSVYWYQQSLDQGLQFLIQYYNGEERAKGNILERFSAQQFPDLHSELNLSSLELGDSALYFCASSVGAGGSYEQYFGPGTRLTVT.

The chain employs TRBV4-3 and TRBJ1-5, with D hard to call. The CDR3 is made up of 15 amino acids. Germline V gives CDR1 LGHNA, CDR2 YSLEER. With 1 base removed from V and 4 bases from J, the gap between germline ends came to 11 bases. CDR3 region: CASSQGFGRNQPQHF. The CDR3 coding sequence is TGCGCCAGCAGCCAAGGGTTCGGGAGAAATCAGCCCCAGCATTTT.

The chain joins TRBV27 to TRBJ2-7; D is tentatively TRBD1 or TRBD2 (6 bases each). CDR1 and CDR2 from the germline V gene are MNHEY and SMNVEV (reference sequence). V was pared by 6 bases and J by 6 bases, with 15 bases between. CDR3 length equals 13 residues. The CDR3 is CASRLRGVTEQYF. In DNA, the CDR3 is TGTGCCAGCAGACTAAGGGGGGTAACCGAGCAGTACTTC.

The rearrangement uses TRBV2 and TRBJ2-2, with D unclear. V lost 3 bases and J lost 3, with 8 bases in between. The germline V gene has CDR1 SNHLY and CDR2 FYNNEI. This CDR3 comprises 14 residues. CDR3 loop: CASSDLQYTGELFF. CDR3 nucleotide sequence: TGTGCCAGCAGTGACCTACAGTACACCGGGGAGCTGTTTTTT.

The chain is built from TRBV2 and TRBJ2-7; a possible D gene is TRBD2 (6 bases). The CDR3 totals 15 residues. Germline V CDR1 and CDR2: SNHLY, FYNNEI. Trimming removed 7 bases at V and 6 bases at J, with 22 bases between. In DNA, the CDR3 is TGTGCCAGCAAACCGGAGGGAATGGTTGTAGGCGAGCAGTACTTC. Protein: CASKPEGMVVGEQYF. Using reference TRBV2 and TRBJ2-7 for the parts outside the CDR3, the full variable domain is EPEVTQTPSHQVTQMGQEVILRCVPISNHLYFYWYRQILGQKVEFLVSFYNNEISEKSEIFDDQFSVERPDGSNFTLKIRSTKLEDSAMYFCASKPEGMVVGEQYFGPGTRLTVT.